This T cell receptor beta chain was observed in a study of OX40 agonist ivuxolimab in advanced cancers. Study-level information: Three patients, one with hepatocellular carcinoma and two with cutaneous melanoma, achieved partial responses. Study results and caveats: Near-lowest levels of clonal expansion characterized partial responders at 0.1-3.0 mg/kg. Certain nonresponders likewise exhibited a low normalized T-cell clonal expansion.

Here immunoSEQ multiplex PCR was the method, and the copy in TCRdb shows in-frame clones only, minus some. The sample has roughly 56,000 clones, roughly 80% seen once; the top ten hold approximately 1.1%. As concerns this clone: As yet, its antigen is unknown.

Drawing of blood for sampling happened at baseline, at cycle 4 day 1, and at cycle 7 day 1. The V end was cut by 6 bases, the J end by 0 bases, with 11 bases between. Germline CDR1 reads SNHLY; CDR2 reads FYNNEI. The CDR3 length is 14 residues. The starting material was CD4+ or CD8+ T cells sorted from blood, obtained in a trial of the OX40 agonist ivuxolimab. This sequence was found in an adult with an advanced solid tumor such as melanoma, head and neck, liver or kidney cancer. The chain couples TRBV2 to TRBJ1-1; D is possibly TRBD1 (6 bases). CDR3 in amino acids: CASRLGTLNTEAFF. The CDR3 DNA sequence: TGTGCCAGCAGACTTGGGACATTGAACACTGAAGCTTTCTTT.